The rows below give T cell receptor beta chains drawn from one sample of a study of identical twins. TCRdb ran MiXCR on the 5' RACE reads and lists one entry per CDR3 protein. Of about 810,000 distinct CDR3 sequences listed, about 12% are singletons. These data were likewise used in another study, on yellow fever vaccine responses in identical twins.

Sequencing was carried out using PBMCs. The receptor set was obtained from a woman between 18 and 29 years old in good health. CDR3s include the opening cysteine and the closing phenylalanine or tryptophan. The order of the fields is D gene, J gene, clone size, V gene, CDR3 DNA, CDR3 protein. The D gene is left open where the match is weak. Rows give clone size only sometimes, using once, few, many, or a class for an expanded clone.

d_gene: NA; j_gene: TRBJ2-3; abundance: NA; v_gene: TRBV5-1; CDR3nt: TGCGCCAGCAGCTTGCCTGAGACAGATACGCAGTATTTT; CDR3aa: CASSLPETDTQYF
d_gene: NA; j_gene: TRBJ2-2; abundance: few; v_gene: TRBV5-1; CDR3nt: TGCGCCAGCAGACCCGGGCAGGGCTCGAACACCGGGGAGCTGTTTTTT; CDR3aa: CASRPGQGSNTGELFF
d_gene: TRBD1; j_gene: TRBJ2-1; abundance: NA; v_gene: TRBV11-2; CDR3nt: TGTGCCAGCAGAGACCCCCGGGACAGGCAGTTCTTC; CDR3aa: CASRDPRDRQFF
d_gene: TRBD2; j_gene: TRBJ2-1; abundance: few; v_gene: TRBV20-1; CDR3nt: TGCAGTGCGCCGGGACTAGCGGGGGGGAGGGATGAGCAGTTCTTC; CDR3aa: CSAPGLAGGRDEQFF
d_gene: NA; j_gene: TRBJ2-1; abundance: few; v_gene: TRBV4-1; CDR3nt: TGCGCCAGCAGCCAAGATCCCCGTGGCCAGCCGAACAATGAGCAGTTCTTC; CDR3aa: CASSQDPRGQPNNEQFF
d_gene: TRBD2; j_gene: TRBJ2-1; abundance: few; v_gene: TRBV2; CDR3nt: TGTGCCAGCAGTGAGGGGGAGGGTTCCTACAATGAGCAGTTCTTC; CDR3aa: CASSEGEGSYNEQFF
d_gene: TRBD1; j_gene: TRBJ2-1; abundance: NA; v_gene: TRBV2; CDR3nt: TGTGCCAGCAGAGAGGGGGCGCCGAATGAGCAGTTCTTC; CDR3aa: CASREGAPNEQFF
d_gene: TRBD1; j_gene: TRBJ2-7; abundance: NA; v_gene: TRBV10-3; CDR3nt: TGTGCCATTGGGACAGGGCCCTACGAGCAGTACTTC; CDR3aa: CAIGTGPYEQYF
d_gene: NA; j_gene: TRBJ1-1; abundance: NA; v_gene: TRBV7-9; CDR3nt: TGTGCCAGCAGCTTACAGGGTGTAAGCACTGAAGCTTTCTTT; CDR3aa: CASSLQGVSTEAFF
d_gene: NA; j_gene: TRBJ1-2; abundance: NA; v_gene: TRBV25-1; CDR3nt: TGTGCCAGCAGTGAATATGGGAAGGACTATGGCTACACCTTC; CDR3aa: CASSEYGKDYGYTF
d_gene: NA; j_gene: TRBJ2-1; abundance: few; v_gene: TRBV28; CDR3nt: TGTGCCAGCAGCTCCCCCCCCACGGGCACAGAGTTCTTC; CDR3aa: CASSSPPTGTEFF
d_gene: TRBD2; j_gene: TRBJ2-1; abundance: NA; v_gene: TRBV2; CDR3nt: TGTGCCAGCACCGGACTAGCGGGACTCTATGAGCAGTTCTTC; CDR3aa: CASTGLAGLYEQFF
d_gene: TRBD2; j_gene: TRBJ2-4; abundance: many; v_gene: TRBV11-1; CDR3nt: TGTGCCAGCGAGCATGGAGGGCTAGCGGGAGTCGTAGCCAAAAACATTCAGTACTTC; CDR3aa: CASEHGGLAGVVAKNIQYF
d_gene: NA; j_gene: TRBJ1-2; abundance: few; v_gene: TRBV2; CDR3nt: TGTGCCAGCGGGACGATTGGGGGGCCGAGCTACACCTTC; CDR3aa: CASGTIGGPSYTF
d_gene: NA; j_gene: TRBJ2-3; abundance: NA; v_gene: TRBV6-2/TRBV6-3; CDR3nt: TGTGCCAGCAGTACCATTATATTCACAGATACGCAGTATTTT; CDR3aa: CASSTIIFTDTQYF
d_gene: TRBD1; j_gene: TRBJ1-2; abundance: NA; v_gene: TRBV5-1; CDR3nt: TGCGCCAGCAGCTTGGTGGCGACAGGGGGCAACTATGGCTACACCTTC; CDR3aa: CASSLVATGGNYGYTF
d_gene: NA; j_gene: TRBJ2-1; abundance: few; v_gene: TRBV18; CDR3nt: TGTGCCAGCTCACCACGGGGTCTAGCTCCCAATGAGCAGTTCTTC; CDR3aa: CASSPRGLAPNEQFF
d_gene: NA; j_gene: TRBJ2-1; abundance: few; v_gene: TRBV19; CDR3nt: TGTGCCAGTAGAGCCGGGATTAGCTCCTACAATGAGCAGTTCTTC; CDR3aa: CASRAGISSYNEQFF
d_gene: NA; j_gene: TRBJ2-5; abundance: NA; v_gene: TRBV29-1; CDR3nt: TGCAGCGTTGAAGTGGCCAGGTTAGGGGAGACCCAGTACTTC; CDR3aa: CSVEVARLGETQYF
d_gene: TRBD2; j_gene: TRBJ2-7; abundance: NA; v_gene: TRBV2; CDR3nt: TGTGCCAGCAGTGAAGGGACCTGGGGACTAGCCTACGAGCAGTACTTC; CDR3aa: CASSEGTWGLAYEQYF
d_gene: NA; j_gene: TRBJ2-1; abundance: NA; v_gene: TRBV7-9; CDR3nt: TGTGCCAGCAGCTTAGTTGCAGGGGGGTTTTATAATGAGCAGTTCTTC; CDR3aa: CASSLVAGGFYNEQFF
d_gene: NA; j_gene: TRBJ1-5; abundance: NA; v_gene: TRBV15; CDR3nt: TGTGCCACCAGCAGAGTTGACGGGGTTAATCAGCCCCAGCATTTT; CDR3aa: CATSRVDGVNQPQHF
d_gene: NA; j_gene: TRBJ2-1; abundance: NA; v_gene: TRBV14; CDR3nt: TGTGCCAGCAGCCCGAGGAGGCTACAGGGACCCTCCTACAATGAGCAGTTCTTC; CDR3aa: CASSPRRLQGPSYNEQFF
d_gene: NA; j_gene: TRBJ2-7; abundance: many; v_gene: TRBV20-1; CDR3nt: TGCAGTGCTAGAGTAACGGCCTACGAGCAGTACTTC; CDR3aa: CSARVTAYEQYF
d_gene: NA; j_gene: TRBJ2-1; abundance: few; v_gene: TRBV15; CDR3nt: TGTGCCACCAGCCGTAAAGGGACCGAACTTGGCAATGAGCAGTTCTTC; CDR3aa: CATSRKGTELGNEQFF
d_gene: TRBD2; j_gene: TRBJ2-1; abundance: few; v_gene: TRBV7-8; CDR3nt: TGTGCCAGCAGCTTGGCTAGCGGGGGTGGCACAGAGCAGTTCTTC; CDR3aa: CASSLASGGGTEQFF
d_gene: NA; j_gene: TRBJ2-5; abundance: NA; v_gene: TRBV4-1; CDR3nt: TGCGCCAGCAGCCAAGAGGGTGGGTACCAAGAGACCCAGTACTTC; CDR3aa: CASSQEGGYQETQYF
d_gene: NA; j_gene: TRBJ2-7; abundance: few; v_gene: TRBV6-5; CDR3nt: TGTGCCAGCAACCTAGGGGGTCGGCAGTACTTC; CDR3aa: CASNLGGRQYF
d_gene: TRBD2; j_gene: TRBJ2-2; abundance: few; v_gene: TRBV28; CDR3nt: TGTGCCAGCAGTTTAACCCGCGGGAGAGACACCGGGGAGCTGTTTTTT; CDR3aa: CASSLTRGRDTGELFF
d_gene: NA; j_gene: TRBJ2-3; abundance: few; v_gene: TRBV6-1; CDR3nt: TGTGCCAGCAGTCTCTTACCCGCCAGGCCAGATACGCAGTATTTT; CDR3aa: CASSLLPARPDTQYF
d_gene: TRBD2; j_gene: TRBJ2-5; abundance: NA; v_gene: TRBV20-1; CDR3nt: TGCAGTGCTAGAGATTCGACGGGAGGGGGAGAGACCCAGTACTTC; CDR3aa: CSARDSTGGGETQYF
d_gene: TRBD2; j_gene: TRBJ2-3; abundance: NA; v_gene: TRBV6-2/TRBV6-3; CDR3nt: TGTGCCAGCAGTTACGCTAGCGGGGGCCCTACGCAGTATTTT; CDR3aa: CASSYASGGPTQYF
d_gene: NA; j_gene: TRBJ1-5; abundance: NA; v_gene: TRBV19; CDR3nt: TGTGCCAGTAGTATCGGACTCGACCCGGGGGCTCAGCCCCAGCATTTT; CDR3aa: CASSIGLDPGAQPQHF
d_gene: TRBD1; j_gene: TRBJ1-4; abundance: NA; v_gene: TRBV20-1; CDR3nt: TGCAGTGCTAGACCGACAGGGGGAAGGGAAAAACTGTTTTTT; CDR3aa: CSARPTGGREKLFF
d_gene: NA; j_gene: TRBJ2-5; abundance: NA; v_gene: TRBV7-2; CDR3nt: TGTGCCAGCAGCGAACAGGGCGCAAAAGAGACCCAGTACTTC; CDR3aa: CASSEQGAKETQYF